This T cell receptor beta chain was identified in a study of blood T cell repertoires in COVID-19. Trimming shortened V by 2 bases and J by 4 bases, and 5 bases separated the two germline ends. The CDR3 has 12 amino acids. Germline V gives CDR1 SGHTA, CDR2 FQGNSA. The method was immunoSEQ multiplex PCR; TCRdb's version includes in-frame clones alone and lacks a portion of them. This table holds 200,000 to 250,000 clones, 70% to 85% found once. The sequenced material came from peripheral blood. The sequence came from a man older than 75 with acute or convalescent COVID-19. V gene TRBV7-2 combines with J gene TRBJ1-2, with D maybe TRBD1 (5 bases). As DNA, the CDR3 is TGTGCCAGCAGCTTAAGGGGCTATGGCTACACCTTC. The encoded protein is CASSLRGYGYTF.